A selection of T cell receptor beta chains follows, all from one sample in a study of T cells after yellow fever vaccination. TCRdb reprocessed the 5' RACE reads with MiXCR, giving one entry per CDR3 protein. The profile shows some 350,000 distinct CDR3 sequences, around 3.9% of them singletons. This specimen consisted of PBMCs, obtained 5 days after the yellow fever booster vaccination. The receptors were sampled from a man aged 18 to 30 who received the YFV17D yellow fever vaccine. The CDR3 runs from the conserved cysteine through the conserved F or W. Fields, in order: V gene, CDR3 length, D gene, clone size, J gene, CDR3 protein, CDR3 DNA. D genes are given only for firm matches. A clone size is listed for some rows: how often the clone was seen (once, few, many), or a class if it is expanded.

V gene: TRBV4-1; CDR3 length: 17; D gene: TRBD2; clone size: many; J gene: TRBJ2-1; CDR3 protein: CASSQVGGGLPYNEQFF; CDR3 DNA: TGCGCCAGCAGCCAAGTGGGCGGGGGGTTACCCTACAATGAGCAGTTCTTC
V gene: TRBV6-2/TRBV6-3; CDR3 length: 14; D gene: NA; clone size: NA; J gene: TRBJ2-7; CDR3 protein: CATLWRGPPGEQYF; CDR3 DNA: TGTGCCACCCTCTGGCGGGGACCTCCGGGCGAGCAGTACTTC
V gene: TRBV3-1; CDR3 length: 13; D gene: TRBD2; clone size: many; J gene: TRBJ2-3; CDR3 protein: CASIPTSGDTQYF; CDR3 DNA: TGTGCCAGCATTCCGACTAGCGGAGATACGCAGTATTTT
V gene: TRBV11-2; CDR3 length: 14; D gene: NA; clone size: NA; J gene: TRBJ1-2; CDR3 protein: CASSLDRRPYRYTF; CDR3 DNA: TGTGCCAGCAGCTTAGATCGGAGGCCCTATCGCTACACCTTC
V gene: TRBV20-1; CDR3 length: 13; D gene: TRBD2; clone size: many; J gene: TRBJ2-1; CDR3 protein: CSAASGDYNEQFF; CDR3 DNA: TGCAGTGCCGCTAGCGGGGATTACAATGAGCAGTTCTTC
V gene: TRBV5-6; CDR3 length: 16; D gene: NA; clone size: NA; J gene: TRBJ2-6; CDR3 protein: CASSLTGYSGANVLTF; CDR3 DNA: TGTGCCAGCAGCCTCACAGGCTACTCTGGGGCCAACGTCCTGACTTTC
V gene: TRBV5-1; CDR3 length: 15; D gene: TRBD1; clone size: many; J gene: TRBJ2-1; CDR3 protein: CASSIGQGASNEQFF; CDR3 DNA: TGCGCCAGCAGCATCGGACAGGGGGCTTCCAATGAGCAGTTCTTC
V gene: TRBV4-1; CDR3 length: 15; D gene: TRBD1; clone size: many; J gene: TRBJ2-7; CDR3 protein: CASSHTSGQGYEQYF; CDR3 DNA: TGCGCCAGCAGCCATACATCGGGACAGGGCTACGAGCAGTACTTC
V gene: TRBV19; CDR3 length: 14; D gene: NA; clone size: NA; J gene: TRBJ2-7; CDR3 protein: CASSPSAGAYEQYF; CDR3 DNA: TGTGCCAGTAGCCCCTCCGCAGGGGCCTACGAGCAGTACTTC
V gene: TRBV30; CDR3 length: 11; D gene: NA; clone size: NA; J gene: TRBJ2-7; CDR3 protein: CAWQTSYEQYF; CDR3 DNA: TGTGCCTGGCAAACAAGCTACGAGCAGTACTTC
V gene: TRBV7-2; CDR3 length: 13; D gene: TRBD1; clone size: few; J gene: TRBJ2-5; CDR3 protein: CASRDRGKETQYF; CDR3 DNA: TGTGCCAGCAGAGACAGGGGCAAAGAGACCCAGTACTTC
V gene: TRBV6-6; CDR3 length: 14; D gene: NA; clone size: NA; J gene: TRBJ1-6; CDR3 protein: CASSANGPHSPLHF; CDR3 DNA: TGTGCCAGCAGTGCTAATGGGCCTCATTCACCCCTCCACTTT
V gene: TRBV7-3; CDR3 length: 13; D gene: TRBD1; clone size: NA; J gene: TRBJ2-5; CDR3 protein: CASSPDRGRTQYF; CDR3 DNA: TGTGCCAGCAGCCCGGACAGGGGGCGGACCCAGTACTTC
V gene: TRBV12-3/TRBV12-4; CDR3 length: 14; D gene: TRBD2; clone size: few; J gene: TRBJ2-1; CDR3 protein: CASSSFGGDNEQFF; CDR3 DNA: TGTGCCAGCAGTTCATTTGGGGGGGACAATGAGCAGTTCTTC
V gene: TRBV7-2; CDR3 length: 13; D gene: NA; clone size: many; J gene: TRBJ2-7; CDR3 protein: CASSSRRAYEQYF; CDR3 DNA: TGTGCCAGCAGCTCGCGACGCGCCTACGAGCAGTACTTC
V gene: TRBV6-1; CDR3 length: 18; D gene: TRBD2; clone size: few; J gene: TRBJ2-4; CDR3 protein: CASSEPTGGPLVKNIQYF; CDR3 DNA: TGTGCCAGCAGTGAACCGACGGGGGGGCCGTTAGTCAAAAACATTCAGTACTTC
V gene: TRBV12-3/TRBV12-4; CDR3 length: 12; D gene: NA; clone size: many; J gene: TRBJ1-1; CDR3 protein: CASSLASTGGNF; CDR3 DNA: TGTGCCAGCAGTTTAGCGAGTACGGGGGGAAACTTT
V gene: TRBV2; CDR3 length: 12; D gene: TRBD2; clone size: many; J gene: TRBJ2-1; CDR3 protein: CASRASGGSQFF; CDR3 DNA: TGTGCCAGCAGGGCTAGCGGGGGGTCGCAGTTCTTC
V gene: TRBV4-3; CDR3 length: 16; D gene: NA; clone size: many; J gene: TRBJ1-2; CDR3 protein: CASSQDYGGGGYGYTF; CDR3 DNA: TGCGCCAGCAGCCAAGATTACGGGGGCGGAGGCTATGGCTACACCTTC
V gene: TRBV7-2; CDR3 length: 15; D gene: TRBD1; clone size: few; J gene: TRBJ2-3; CDR3 protein: CASSSTGTGRDTQYF; CDR3 DNA: TGTGCCAGCAGCTCGACCGGGACAGGGCGTGATACGCAGTATTTT
V gene: TRBV5-1; CDR3 length: 14; D gene: NA; clone size: few; J gene: TRBJ1-1; CDR3 protein: CASSSHRVATEAFF; CDR3 DNA: TGCGCCAGCAGCTCTCACAGGGTCGCAACTGAAGCTTTCTTT
V gene: TRBV5-1; CDR3 length: 15; D gene: TRBD1; clone size: many; J gene: TRBJ2-5; CDR3 protein: CASSSPGQGKETQYF; CDR3 DNA: TGCGCCAGCAGCTCACCGGGACAGGGGAAAGAGACCCAGTACTTC